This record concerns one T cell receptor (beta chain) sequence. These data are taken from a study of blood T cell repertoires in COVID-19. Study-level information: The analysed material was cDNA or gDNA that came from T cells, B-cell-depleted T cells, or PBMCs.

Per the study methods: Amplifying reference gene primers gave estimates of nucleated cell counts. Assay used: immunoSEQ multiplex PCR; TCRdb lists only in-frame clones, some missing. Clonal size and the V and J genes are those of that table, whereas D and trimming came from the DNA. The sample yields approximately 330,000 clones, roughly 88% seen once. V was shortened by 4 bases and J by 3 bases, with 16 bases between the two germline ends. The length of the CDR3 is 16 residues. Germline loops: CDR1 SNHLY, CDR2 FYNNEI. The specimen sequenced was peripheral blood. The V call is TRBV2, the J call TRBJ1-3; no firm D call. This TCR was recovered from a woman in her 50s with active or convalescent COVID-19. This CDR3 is CASSGAGPAGGNTIYF. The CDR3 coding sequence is TGTGCCAGCAGTGGGGCGGGTCCAGCAGGTGGAAACACCATATATTTT.